The source of this T cell receptor beta chain is a study of OX40 agonist ivuxolimab in advanced cancers. Describing the broader study: The costimulatory receptor OX40 (CD134) was targeted by ivuxolimab, a fully human IgG2 agonistic monoclonal antibody. A male proportion of 82.7% and a mean age of around 60 years, ranging from about 20 to 85, were recorded for the dose-escalation cohort. Three dose-escalation patients achieved partial responses, one with hepatocellular carcinoma and two with cutaneous melanoma. Peripheral TCRbeta sequencing was intended to test whether TCR sequence diversity was altered and clonal T-cell expansion was caused by ivuxolimab. Patients were allowed to have had prior anti-PD-1, anti-PD-L1 or anti-CTLA-4 therapy, and 40% to 45% of the dose-escalation patients had previously received checkpoint inhibitors. The paper describes the monotherapy dose-escalation part (N of about 52 patients) of the phase I trial of ivuxolimab. Of the 50 to 55 dose-escalation patients, hepatocellular carcinoma was present in about 20, melanoma in approximately 15, renal cell carcinoma in 9 and head and neck cancer in 9. Intravenous ivuxolimab was administered to patients every 2 weeks at six dose levels: 0.01, 0.1, 0.3, 1.5, 3 and 10 mg/kg. Overall results and qualifications from the work: Low levels of normalized T-cell clonal expansion were also seen in some patients who did not respond. After ivuxolimab, expanded clones were on average more numerous among CD8+ T cells than among CD4+ T cells. Clonal expansion of both CD4+ and CD8+ blood T cells was observed from baseline to week 6 at doses 0.1 to 3.0 mg/kg. Which antigens the clonally expanded peripheral T cells were specific for was not determined. In the 0.1-3.0 mg/kg groups, partial responders were among the patients with the lowest normalized peripheral clonal expansion, particularly in CD8+ T cells.

This clone was observed a single time. Its antigen has not been determined. No base-level quality is on record; no much larger clone is a single base apart. Genomic DNA was extracted from sorted cells for sequencing of the TCRbeta CDR3 region. TCRbeta CDR3 regions were sequenced using the immunoSEQ Assay. Here the immuneACCESS table is served through TCRdb, limited to in-frame sequences with V and J called. Missing clones are a known gap in these copies; in checked studies unresolved V genes cover under half, and the rest lacks a known reason. This sample lists tens of thousands of clones; about 90% were detected once. Roughly 30% of the sample lies in the top ten. The trial excluded patients who had a history of autoimmune disease or who were on systemic immunosuppression. Peripheral blood for TCR sequencing was collected from all dose cohorts at baseline, on cycle 4 day 1, and on cycle 7 day 1. The samples were taken from a phase I, first-in-human, multicenter, open-label dose-escalation trial of ivuxolimab. Adults with locally advanced or metastatic melanoma, renal cell carcinoma, hepatocellular carcinoma or head and neck squamous cell carcinoma were enrolled in the trial. Before TCR sequencing, CD4+ and CD8+ T cells were separately sorted from peripheral blood.

CDR1 DFQATT and CDR2 SNEGSKA were looked up in the germline V gene (reference sequence). Reading from cysteine to phenylalanine, the CDR3 counts 11 amino acids. Only the CDR3 region is kept as DNA, spanning 33 bases read in frame from base 1. The junction carries 12 bases between V and J, which are trimmed by 5 bases and 9 bases respectively. The sequence derives from an adult with an advanced solid tumor such as melanoma, head and neck, liver or kidney cancer. The chain couples TRBV20-1 to TRBJ2-3; the D element might be TRBD1 or TRBD2, as each aligns at 5 bases. This specimen consisted of CD4+ or CD8+ T cells sorted from blood, obtained in a trial of the OX40 agonist ivuxolimab. The CDR3 protein is CSASTGGTQYF. The sequenced DNA is TGCAGTGCTTCTACAGGAGGCACGCAGTATTTT.